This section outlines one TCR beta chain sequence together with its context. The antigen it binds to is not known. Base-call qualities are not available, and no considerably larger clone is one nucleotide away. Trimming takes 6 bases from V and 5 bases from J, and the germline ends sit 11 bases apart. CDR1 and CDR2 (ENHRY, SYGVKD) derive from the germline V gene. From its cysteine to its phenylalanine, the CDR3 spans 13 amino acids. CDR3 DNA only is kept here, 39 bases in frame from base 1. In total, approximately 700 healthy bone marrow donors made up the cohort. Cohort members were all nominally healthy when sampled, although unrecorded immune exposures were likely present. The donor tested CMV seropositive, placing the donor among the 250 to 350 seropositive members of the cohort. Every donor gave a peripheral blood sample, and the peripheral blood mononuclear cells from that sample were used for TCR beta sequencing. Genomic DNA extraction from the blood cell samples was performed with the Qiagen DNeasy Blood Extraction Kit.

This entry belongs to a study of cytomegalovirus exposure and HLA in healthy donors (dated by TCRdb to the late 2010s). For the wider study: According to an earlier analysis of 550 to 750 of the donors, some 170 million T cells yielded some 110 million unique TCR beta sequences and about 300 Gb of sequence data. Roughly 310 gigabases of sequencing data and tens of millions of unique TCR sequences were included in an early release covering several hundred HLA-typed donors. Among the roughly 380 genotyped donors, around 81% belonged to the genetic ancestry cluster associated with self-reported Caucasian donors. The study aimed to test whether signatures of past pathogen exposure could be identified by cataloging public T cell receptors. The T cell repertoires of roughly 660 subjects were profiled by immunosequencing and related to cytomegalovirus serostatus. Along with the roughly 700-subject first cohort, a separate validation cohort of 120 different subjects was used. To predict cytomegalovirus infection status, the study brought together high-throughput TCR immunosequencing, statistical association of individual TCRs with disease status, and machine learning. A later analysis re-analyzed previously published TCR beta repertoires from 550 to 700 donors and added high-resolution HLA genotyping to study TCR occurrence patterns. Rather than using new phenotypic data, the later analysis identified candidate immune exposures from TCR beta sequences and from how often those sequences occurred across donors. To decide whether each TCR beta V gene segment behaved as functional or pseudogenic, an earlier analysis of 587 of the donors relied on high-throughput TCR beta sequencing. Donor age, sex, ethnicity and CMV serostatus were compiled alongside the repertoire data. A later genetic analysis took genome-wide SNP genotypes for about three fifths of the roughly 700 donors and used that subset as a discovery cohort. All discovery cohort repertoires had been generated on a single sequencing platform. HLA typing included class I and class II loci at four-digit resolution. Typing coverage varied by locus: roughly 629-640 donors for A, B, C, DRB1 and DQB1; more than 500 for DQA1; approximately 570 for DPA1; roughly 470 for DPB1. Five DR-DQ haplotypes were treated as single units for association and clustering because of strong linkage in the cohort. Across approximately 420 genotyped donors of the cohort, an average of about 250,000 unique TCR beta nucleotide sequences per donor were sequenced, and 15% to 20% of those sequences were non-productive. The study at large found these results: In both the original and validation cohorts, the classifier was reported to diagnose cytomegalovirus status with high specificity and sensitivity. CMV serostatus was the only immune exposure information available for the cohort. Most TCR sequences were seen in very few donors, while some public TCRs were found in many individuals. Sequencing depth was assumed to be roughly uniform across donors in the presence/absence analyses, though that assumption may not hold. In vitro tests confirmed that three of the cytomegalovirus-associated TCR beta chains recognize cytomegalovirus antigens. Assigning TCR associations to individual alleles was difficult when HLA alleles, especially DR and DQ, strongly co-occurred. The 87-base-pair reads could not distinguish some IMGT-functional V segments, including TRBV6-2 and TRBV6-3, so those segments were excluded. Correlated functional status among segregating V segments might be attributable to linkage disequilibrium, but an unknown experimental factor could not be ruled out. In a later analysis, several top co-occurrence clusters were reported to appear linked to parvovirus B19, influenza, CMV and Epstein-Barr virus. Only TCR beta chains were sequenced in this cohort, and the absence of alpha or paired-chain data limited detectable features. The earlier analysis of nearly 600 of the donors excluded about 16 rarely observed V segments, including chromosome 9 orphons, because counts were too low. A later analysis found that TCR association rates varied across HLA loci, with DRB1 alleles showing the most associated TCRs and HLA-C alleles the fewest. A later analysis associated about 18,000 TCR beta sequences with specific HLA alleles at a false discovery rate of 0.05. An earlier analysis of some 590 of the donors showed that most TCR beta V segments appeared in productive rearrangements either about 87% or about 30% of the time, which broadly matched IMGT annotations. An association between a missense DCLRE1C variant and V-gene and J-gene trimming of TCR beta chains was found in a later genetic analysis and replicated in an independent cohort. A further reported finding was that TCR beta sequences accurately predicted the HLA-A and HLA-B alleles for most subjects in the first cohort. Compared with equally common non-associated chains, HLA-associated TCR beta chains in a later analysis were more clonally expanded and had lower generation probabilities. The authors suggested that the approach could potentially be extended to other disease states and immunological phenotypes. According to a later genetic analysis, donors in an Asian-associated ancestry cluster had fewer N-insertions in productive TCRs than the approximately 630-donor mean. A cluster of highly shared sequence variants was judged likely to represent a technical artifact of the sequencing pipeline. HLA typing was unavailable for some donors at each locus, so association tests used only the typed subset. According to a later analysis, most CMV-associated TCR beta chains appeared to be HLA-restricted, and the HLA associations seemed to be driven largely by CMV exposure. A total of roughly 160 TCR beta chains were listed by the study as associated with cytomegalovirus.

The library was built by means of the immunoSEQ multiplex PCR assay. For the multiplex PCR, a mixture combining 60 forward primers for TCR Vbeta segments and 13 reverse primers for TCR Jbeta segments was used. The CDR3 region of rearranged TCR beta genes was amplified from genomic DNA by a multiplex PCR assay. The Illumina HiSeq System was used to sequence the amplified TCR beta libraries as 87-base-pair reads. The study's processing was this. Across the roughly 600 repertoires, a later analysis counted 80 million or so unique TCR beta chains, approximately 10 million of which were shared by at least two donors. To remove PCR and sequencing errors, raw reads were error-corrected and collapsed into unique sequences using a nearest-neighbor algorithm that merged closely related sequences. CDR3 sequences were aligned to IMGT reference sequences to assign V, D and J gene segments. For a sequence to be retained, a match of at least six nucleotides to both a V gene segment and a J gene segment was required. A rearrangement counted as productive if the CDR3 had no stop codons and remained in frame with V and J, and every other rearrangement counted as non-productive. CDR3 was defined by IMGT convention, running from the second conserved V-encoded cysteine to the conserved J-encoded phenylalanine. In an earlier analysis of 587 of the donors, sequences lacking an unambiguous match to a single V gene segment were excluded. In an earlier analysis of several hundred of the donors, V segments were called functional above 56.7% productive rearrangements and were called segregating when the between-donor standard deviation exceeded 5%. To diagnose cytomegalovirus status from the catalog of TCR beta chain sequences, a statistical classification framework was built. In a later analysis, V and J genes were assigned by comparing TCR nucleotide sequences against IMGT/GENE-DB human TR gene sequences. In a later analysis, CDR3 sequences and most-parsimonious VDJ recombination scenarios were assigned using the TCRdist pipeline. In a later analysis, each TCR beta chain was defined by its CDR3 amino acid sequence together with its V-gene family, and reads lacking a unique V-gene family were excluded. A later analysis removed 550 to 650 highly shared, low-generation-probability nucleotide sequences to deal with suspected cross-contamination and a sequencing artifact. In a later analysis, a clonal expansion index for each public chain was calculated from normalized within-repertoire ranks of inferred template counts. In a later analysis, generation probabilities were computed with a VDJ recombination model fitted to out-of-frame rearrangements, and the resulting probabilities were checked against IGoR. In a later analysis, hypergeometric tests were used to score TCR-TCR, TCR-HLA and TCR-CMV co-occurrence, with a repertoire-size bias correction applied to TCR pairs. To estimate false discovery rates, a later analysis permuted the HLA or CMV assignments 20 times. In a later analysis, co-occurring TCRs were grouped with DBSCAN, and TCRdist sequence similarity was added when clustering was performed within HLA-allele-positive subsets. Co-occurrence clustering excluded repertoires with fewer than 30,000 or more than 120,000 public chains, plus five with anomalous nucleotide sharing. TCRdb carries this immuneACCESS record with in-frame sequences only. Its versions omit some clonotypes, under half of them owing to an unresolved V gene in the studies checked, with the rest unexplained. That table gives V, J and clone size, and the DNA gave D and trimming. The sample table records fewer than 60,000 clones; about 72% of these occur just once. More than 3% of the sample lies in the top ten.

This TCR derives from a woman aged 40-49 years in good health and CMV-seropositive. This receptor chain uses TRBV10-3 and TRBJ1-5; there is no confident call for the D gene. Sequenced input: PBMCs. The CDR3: CAIRPGDHQPQHF. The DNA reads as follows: TGTGCCATCAGGCCCGGGGATCATCAGCCCCAGCATTTT.